These 25 T cell receptor beta chains were all obtained from the same sample, sequenced in a study of cytomegalovirus exposure and HLA in healthy donors. Primers: 60 Vbeta forward and 13 Jbeta reverse. Libraries were prepared by immunoSEQ multiplex PCR; TCRdb keeps only in-frame clonotypes and omits some of them. The sample contains 150,000 to 200,000 clones, 81% of which appear only once. The sequencing sample was made of PBMCs. These receptors came from a man between 40 and 49 years old in good health and CMV-seropositive.

The rearrangement uses TRBV5-1 and TRBJ2-3; 13 nucleotides match TRBD2. CDR3 length: 19 residues. CDR1 SGHRS and CDR2 YFSETQ come from the germline V gene. V lost 0 bases to trimming and J lost 5 bases; unmatched junction nucleotides: 12. The CDR3 sequence is CASSLGPLTSGRARDTQYF. The CDR3 bases are TGCGCCAGCAGCTTGGGGCCCTTAACTAGCGGGAGGGCAAGAGATACGCAGTATTTT.

The chain couples TRBV2 to TRBJ1-4; a possible D gene is TRBD1 (5 bases). The ends were cut back, 6 bases at V and 5 bases at J, with 7 bases in the middle. The CDR3 length is 12 residues. Germline CDR1 is SNHLY and CDR2 is FYNNEI. Written as DNA, the CDR3 is TGTGCCAGCAGGGACAACAATGAAAAACTGTTTTTT. It codes for CASRDNNEKLFF. The full variable domain, rest sourced from reference TRBV2 and TRBJ1-4, is EPEVTQTPSHQVTQMGQEVILRCVPISNHLYFYWYRQILGQKVEFLVSFYNNEISEKSEIFDDQFSVERPDGSNFTLKIRSTKLEDSAMYFCASRDNNEKLFFGSGTQLSVL.

This clone came up a few times. J is TRBJ1-4 and V is TRBV7-9; 7 positions match TRBD1. Germline CDR1 and CDR2: SEHNR and FQNEAQ (reference sequence). V gave up 6 bases and J gave up 3 bases; unmatched junction bases: 10. The CDR3 totals 16 residues. The CDR3 nucleotides are TGTGCCAGCAGTCCGGACAGGCTCTCTTCTAATGAAAAACTGTTTTTT. This encodes CASSPDRLSSNEKLFF.

The V and J genes are TRBV6-5 and TRBJ1-5, with TRBD1 as a possible D gene (6 bases). Looked up from germline, CDR1 is MNHEY and CDR2 is SVGAGI. The V gene lost 5 bases and the J gene lost 6 bases, with 14 bases spanning the gap. This CDR3 comprises 14 residues. The CDR3 sequence is CASSKGEAVQPQHF. CDR3 sequence (DNA): TGTGCCAGCAGTAAGGGGGAAGCGGTTCAGCCCCAGCATTTT.

J is TRBJ2-5 and V is TRBV29-1, with a tentative D call TRBD2 (5 bases). V shed 4 bases and J shed 9 bases, with 18 bases lying between them. Germline lookup yields CDR1 SQVTM and CDR2 ANQGSEA. This CDR3 spans 13 amino acids. The CDR3, as DNA: TGCAGCGTTGCTTCTACAGCTCTCGGGGCCCAGTACTTC. Protein sequence: CSVASTALGAQYF.

The rearrangement uses TRBV2 and TRBJ2-7, with D perhaps matching TRBD1 (6 bases). The CDR3 has 13 amino acids. V was pared by 7 bases and J by 7 bases, with 17 bases between. Looked up from germline, CDR1 is SNHLY and CDR2 is FYNNEI. DNA for the CDR3: TGTGCCAGCACTCCGGTGACACAGGGAGAGCAGTACTTC. This gives the protein CASTPVTQGEQYF.

The rearrangement joins TRBV28 to TRBJ2-7; D is unresolved. This CDR3 spans 14 amino acids. Germline V CDR1 and CDR2: MDHEN, SYDVKM. V lost 6 bases and J lost 1, with 13 bases in between. The CDR3 sequence: CASRDSLASYEQYF. The CDR3 DNA follows: TGTGCCAGCAGGGATAGCTTGGCATCCTACGAGCAGTACTTC.

V usage is TRBV30 and J usage is TRBJ2-6; D gene unclear. The germline gives CDR1 GTSNPN, CDR2 SVGIG (reference sequence). The V and J ends lost 4 bases and 0 bases respectively, with 4 bases between them. The CDR3 has 13 residues. The DNA for the CDR3 is TGTGCCTGGAAGAGCTCTGGGGCCAACGTCCTGACTTTC. This sequence encodes CAWKSSGANVLTF. The variable domain in full, completed from reference TRBV30 and TRBJ2-6, reads SQTIHQWPATLVQPVGSPLSLECTVEGTSNPNLYWYRQAAGRGLQLLFYSVGIGQISSEVPQNLSASRPQDRQFILSSKKLLLSDSGFYLCAWKSSGANVLTFGAGSRLTVL.

This chain uses TRBV6-7 with TRBJ2-3; 8 bases are a match to TRBD2. TRBV6-7 is marked as an open reading frame, function uncertain. CDR3 length equals 17 residues. Trimming removed 2 bases from V and 3 bases from J; junction bases left unmatched: 10. This chain's CDR3 is CASSYRRGVRGTDTQYF. For the CDR3, the DNA is TGTGCCAGCAGTTACAGGCGGGGGGTTAGAGGGACAGATACGCAGTATTTT.

The chain combines TRBV20-1 with TRBJ1-1; no reliable D call. The CDR3 spans 11 residues. Trimming took 2 bases from V and 8 from J, leaving 9 bases between them. Per the germline V gene, CDR1 is DFQATT and CDR2 is SNEGSKA (reference sequence). As DNA, the CDR3 is TGCAGTGCTAGACCTACAGAAGAAGCTTTCTTT. Its translation: CSARPTEEAFF.

The chain is built from TRBV27 and TRBJ2-7, with D perhaps matching TRBD2 (6 bases). CDR1 MNHEY and CDR2 SMNVEV come from the germline V gene (reference sequence). This CDR3 region has 16 residues. Deletions cut 3 bases from V and 2 bases from J, with 17 bases between. The DNA for the CDR3 is TGTGCCAGCAGTTTGCAGGCAGGGACGGGGGCCTACGAGCAGTACTTC. Residues: CASSLQAGTGAYEQYF.

This clone appeared a few times. The rearrangement links TRBV7-9 to TRBJ1-4, with 8 nucleotides matching TRBD1. The CDR3 length is 16 residues. V shed 1 base and J 7 bases; nucleotides not matched to a gene: 8. The germline V gene encodes CDR1 SEHNR and CDR2 FQNEAQ (reference sequence). The CDR3 nucleotides are TGTGCCAGCAGCTTAGGGGACAGGCGAGGCGGTGAAAAACTGTTTTTT. It encodes CASSLGDRRGGEKLFF.

V is TRBV7-6 and J is TRBJ2-1; D is perhaps TRBD1 (5 bases). CDR3 length: 13 amino acids. Germline V gene sequence: CDR1 SGHVS, CDR2 FNYEAQ. The V gene lost 2 bases and the J gene lost 11 bases, with 13 bases spanning the gap. CDR3 nucleotide sequence: TGTGCCAGCAGCTTAACCGAGGCAGGGAAGCAGTTCTTC. Its protein is CASSLTEAGKQFF. Drawing the rest from reference TRBV7-6 and TRBJ2-1, the complete variable domain is GAGVSQSPRYKVTKRGQDVALRCDPISGHVSLYWYRQALGQGPEFLTYFNYEAQQDKSGLPNDRFSAERPEGSISTLTIQRTEQRDSAMYRCASSLTEAGKQFFGPGTRLTVL.

The CDR3 DNA follows: TGTGCCAGCACGAAGGAAACCGGGACAGGGGGCTACACCTTC. This codes for CASTKETGTGGYTF. The chain uses TRBV6-1 and TRBJ1-2; 9 bases are a match to TRBD1. Trimming at V came to 7 bases and at J to 8 bases, leaving 11 bases not matched to a gene. Germline V gives CDR1 MNHNS, CDR2 SASEGT. This CDR3 has 14 amino acids.

The chain joins TRBV5-6 to TRBJ1-2; no definite D call. Trimming stripped 3 bases from V and 1 base from J, with 10 bases between. Per germline, CDR1 SGHDT and CDR2 YYEEEE. The CDR3 runs 14 residues. The CDR3 here is CASSSYGVNYGYTF. CDR3 nucleotide sequence: TGTGCCAGCAGCTCTTACGGGGTTAACTATGGCTACACCTTC.

This clone occurred a few times. This chain links TRBV2 with TRBJ1-6; D gene unclear. The CDR3 extends over 13 amino acids. The germline CDR1 and CDR2 sequences are SNHLY and FYNNEI. Trimming shortened V by 9 bases and J by 8 bases, and 14 bases separated the two germline ends. CDR3 sequence (DNA): TGTGCCAGTAAACCCTGGGGAGATTCACCCCTCCACTTT. Translation gives CASKPWGDSPLHF.

The J gene is TRBJ2-7, the V gene TRBV7-9, with D perhaps matching TRBD1 (6 bases). CDR3 length equals 12 residues. Trimming removed 8 bases at V and 3 bases at J, with 11 bases between. Germline V lookup: CDR1 SEHNR, CDR2 FQNEAQ (reference sequence). Written as DNA, the CDR3 is TGTGCCAGCGGGAGAGGGGGCTACGAGCAGTACTTC. Protein product: CASGRGGYEQYF.

The CDR3 sequence: CASSPEGDSSYEQYF. The CDR3, as DNA: TGTGCCAGCAGCCCGGAGGGAGACAGCTCCTACGAGCAGTACTTC. The genes are TRBV7-3 and TRBJ2-7; weak D call: TRBD2 (6 bases). The germline V gene encodes CDR1 SGHTA and CDR2 FQGTGA. The CDR3 consists of 15 residues. With 5 bases removed from V and 0 bases from J, the gap between germline ends came to 14 bases.

The V gene is TRBV19, the J gene TRBJ2-1; 11 bases are shared with TRBD2. Per the germline V gene, CDR1 is LNHDA and CDR2 is SQIVND (reference sequence). Germline trimming cut 6 bases from V and 10 bases from J; bases unmatched to any gene: 14. This CDR3 is 16 amino acids long. The CDR3 reads CASRPTSGGGDREQFF. The DNA for the CDR3 is TGTGCCAGTAGGCCAACTAGCGGGGGAGGAGATAGGGAGCAGTTCTTC.

The chain employs TRBV5-1 and TRBJ2-4; the D gene is possibly TRBD2 (6 bases). Germline CDR1 SGHRS, CDR2 YFSETQ. V was cut by 6 bases and J by 2 bases, with 15 bases left in between. The CDR3 is made up of 15 amino acids. This CDR3 reads CASKVAAGPKNIQYF. The DNA for the CDR3 is TGCGCCAGCAAAGTAGCGGCAGGGCCCAAAAACATTCAGTACTTC.

The chain combines TRBV5-4 with TRBJ2-3, with TRBD1 as a possible D gene (6 bases). Germline assignment: CDR1 SGHNT and CDR2 YYREEE (reference sequence). V dropped 0 bases and J dropped 3 bases, with 11 bases sitting between them. The CDR3 spans 15 residues. CDR3 sequence (DNA): TGTGCCAGCAGCTTGGCCGTGACAGGAACAGATACGCAGTATTTT. It translates to CASSLAVTGTDTQYF.

With respect to this clone: At one end the junction does not follow the germline gene, possibly because of a read error. J is TRBJ2-7 and V is TRBV7-9; D unclear. The CDR3 covers 14 residues. Germline loops: CDR1 SEHNR, CDR2 FQNEAQ (reference sequence). This chain's CDR3 is CSSSSAQASYEQYF. CDR3 in DNA: TGTTCCAGCAGCTCCGCCCAGGCCAGCTACGAGCAGTACTTC.

The rearrangement uses TRBV5-1 and TRBJ2-7; 9 nucleotides agree with TRBD1. The CDR3 consists of 15 residues. With V trimmed by 7 bases and J by 2 bases, 10 bases remained unmatched. CDR1 and CDR2 from the germline V gene are SGHRS and YFSETQ. The CDR3 DNA reads TGCGCCAGCCGCCCTCGGGACAGGGCGACCTACGAGCAGTACTTC. Amino acid sequence: CASRPRDRATYEQYF. Looking up the rest from reference TRBV5-1 and TRBJ2-7 gives the full variable domain: KAGVTQTPRYLIKTRGQQVTLSCSPISGHRSVSWYQQTPGQGLQFLFEYFSETQRNKGNFPGRFSGRQFSNSRSEMNVSTLELGDSALYLCASRPRDRATYEQYFGPGTRLTVT.

The J gene is TRBJ2-3, the V gene TRBV28; D perhaps matches TRBD2 (5 bases). This CDR3 is 15 amino acids long. The germline CDR1 and CDR2 sequences are MDHEN and SYDVKM. The V and J ends lost 3 bases and 3 bases respectively, with 13 bases between them. The CDR3: CASSFATSGTDTQYF. The CDR3 region has the DNA TGTGCCAGCAGTTTCGCGACCTCGGGGACAGATACGCAGTATTTT.

This clone was found a few times. The V gene is TRBV29-1, the J gene TRBJ1-1; maybe TRBD1 (6 bases). The CDR3 extends over 14 amino acids. Germline loops: CDR1 SQVTM, CDR2 ANQGSEA. Trimming removed 7 bases from V and 3 bases from J, with 18 bases in between. This chain's CDR3 is CSALRGGRDTEAFF. The CDR3 DNA sequence: TGCAGCGCCCTGAGGGGGGGCAGGGACACTGAAGCTTTCTTT.